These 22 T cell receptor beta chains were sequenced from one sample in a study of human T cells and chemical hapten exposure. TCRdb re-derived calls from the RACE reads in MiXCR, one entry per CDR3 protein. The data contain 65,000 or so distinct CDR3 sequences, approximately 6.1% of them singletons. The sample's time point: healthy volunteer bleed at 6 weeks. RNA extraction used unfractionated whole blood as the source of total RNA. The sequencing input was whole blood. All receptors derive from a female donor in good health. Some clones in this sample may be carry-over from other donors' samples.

The CDR3 sequence: CASQTRQVSANEQFF. The CDR3 bases are TGTGCCAGTCAAACCCGCCAGGTTTCAGCCAATGAGCAGTTCTTC. The chain joins TRBV28 to TRBJ2-1; D is unresolved. This CDR3 has 15 residues. Germline CDR1 MDHEN, CDR2 SYDVKM. Trimming removed 9 bases from V and 6 bases from J, with 21 bases in between.

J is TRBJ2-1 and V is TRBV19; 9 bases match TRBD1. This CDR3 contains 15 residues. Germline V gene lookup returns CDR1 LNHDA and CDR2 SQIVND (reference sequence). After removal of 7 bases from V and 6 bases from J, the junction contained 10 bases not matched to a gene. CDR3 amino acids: CASTITGGPPNEQFF. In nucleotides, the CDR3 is TGTGCCAGTACCATCACAGGGGGCCCACCCAATGAGCAGTTCTTC.

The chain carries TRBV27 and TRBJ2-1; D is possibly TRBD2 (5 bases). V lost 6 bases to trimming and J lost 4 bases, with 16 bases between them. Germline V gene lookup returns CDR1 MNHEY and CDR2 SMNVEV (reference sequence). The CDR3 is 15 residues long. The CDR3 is CASRPRTGLYNEQFF. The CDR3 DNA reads TGTGCCAGCAGACCCCGGACTGGGTTATACAATGAGCAGTTCTTC.

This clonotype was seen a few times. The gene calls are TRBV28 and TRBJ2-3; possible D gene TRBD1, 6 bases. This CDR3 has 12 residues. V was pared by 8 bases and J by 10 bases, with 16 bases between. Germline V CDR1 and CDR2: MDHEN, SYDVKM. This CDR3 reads CASRIPGASQYF. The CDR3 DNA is TGTGCCAGCCGTATCCCAGGGGCCTCGCAGTATTTT.

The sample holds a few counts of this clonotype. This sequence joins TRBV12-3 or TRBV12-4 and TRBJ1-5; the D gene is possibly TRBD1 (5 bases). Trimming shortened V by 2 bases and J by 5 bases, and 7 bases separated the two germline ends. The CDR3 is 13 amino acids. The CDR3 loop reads CASSLSGYQPQHF. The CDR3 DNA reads TGTGCCAGCAGTTTATCAGGGTATCAGCCCCAGCATTTT.

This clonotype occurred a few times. The CDR3 DNA reads as TGTGCCAGCAGTCTAGGGGGTAGCGGGAGTGGGCAAGAGACCCAGTACTTC. Its protein product is CASSLGGSGSGQETQYF. The chain joins TRBV5-4 to TRBJ2-5; 9 bases are shared with TRBD2. Looked up from germline, CDR1 is SGHNT and CDR2 is YYREEE (reference sequence). The CDR3 has 17 residues. Trimming took 5 bases from V and 2 from J; bases not matched to a gene: 13. Combining the CDR3 with reference TRBV5-4 and TRBJ2-5 gives the whole variable domain ETGVTQSPTHLIKTRGQQVTLRCSSQSGHNTVSWYQQALGQGPQFIFQYYREEENGRGNFPPRFSGLQFPNYSSELNVNALELDDSALYLCASSLGGSGSGQETQYFGPGTRLLVL.

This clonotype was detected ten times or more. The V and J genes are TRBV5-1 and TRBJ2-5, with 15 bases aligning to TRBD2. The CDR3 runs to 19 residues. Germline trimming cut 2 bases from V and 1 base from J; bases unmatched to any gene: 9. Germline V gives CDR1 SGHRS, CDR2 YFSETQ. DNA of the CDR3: TGCGCCAGCAGCTTAAACGGACTAGCGGGAGGGCCGGGCCAAGAGACCCAGTACTTC. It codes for CASSLNGLAGGPGQETQYF.

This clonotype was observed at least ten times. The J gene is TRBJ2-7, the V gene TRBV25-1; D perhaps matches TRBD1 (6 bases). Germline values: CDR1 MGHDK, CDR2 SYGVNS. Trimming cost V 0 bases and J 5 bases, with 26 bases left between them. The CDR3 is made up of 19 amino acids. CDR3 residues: CASSEYILGGSEAADEQYF. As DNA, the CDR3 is TGTGCCAGCAGTGAATATATTCTTGGGGGCAGCGAGGCCGCCGACGAGCAGTACTTC.

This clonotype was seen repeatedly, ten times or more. The CDR3 loop reads CAISESRVGNSPLHF. The CDR3 coding sequence is TGTGCCATCAGTGAGTCGAGGGTTGGGAATTCACCCCTCCACTTT. The chain is built from TRBV10-3 and TRBJ1-6; D not resolved. The CDR3 loop spans 15 amino acids. The germline V gene encodes CDR1 ENHRY and CDR2 SYGVKD. Trimming removed 0 bases from V and 7 bases from J, with 10 bases in between.

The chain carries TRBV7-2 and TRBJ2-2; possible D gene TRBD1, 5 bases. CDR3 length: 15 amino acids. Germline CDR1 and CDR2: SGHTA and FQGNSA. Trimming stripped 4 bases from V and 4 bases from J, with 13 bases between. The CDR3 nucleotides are TGTGCCAGCAGCTCTTACCAGGGTACCACCGGGGAGCTGTTTTTT. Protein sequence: CASSSYQGTTGELFF.

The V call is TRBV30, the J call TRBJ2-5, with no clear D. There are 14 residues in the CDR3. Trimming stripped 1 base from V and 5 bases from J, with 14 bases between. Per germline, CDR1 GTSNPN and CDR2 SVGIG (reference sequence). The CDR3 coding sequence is TGTGCCTGGAGTGCTCCGGCGATAGGGGAGACCCAGTACTTC. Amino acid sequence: CAWSAPAIGETQYF. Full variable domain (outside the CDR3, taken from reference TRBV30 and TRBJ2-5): SQTIHQWPATLVQPVGSPLSLECTVEGTSNPNLYWYRQAAGRGLQLLFYSVGIGQISSEVPQNLSASRPQDRQFILSSKKLLLSDSGFYLCAWSAPAIGETQYFGPGTRLLVL.

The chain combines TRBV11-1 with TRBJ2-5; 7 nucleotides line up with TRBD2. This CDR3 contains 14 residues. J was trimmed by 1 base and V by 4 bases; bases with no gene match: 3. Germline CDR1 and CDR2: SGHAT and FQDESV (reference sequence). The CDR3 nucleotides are TGTGCCAGCAGCTCAACGGGGGGCCAAGAGACCCAGTACTTC. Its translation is CASSSTGGQETQYF.

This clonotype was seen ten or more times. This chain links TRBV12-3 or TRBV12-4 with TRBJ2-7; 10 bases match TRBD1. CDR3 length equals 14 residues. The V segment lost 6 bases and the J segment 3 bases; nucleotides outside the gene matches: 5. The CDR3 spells CASSLTGGSYEQYF. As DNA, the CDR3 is TGTGCCAGCAGCCTGACAGGGGGCAGCTACGAGCAGTACTTC.

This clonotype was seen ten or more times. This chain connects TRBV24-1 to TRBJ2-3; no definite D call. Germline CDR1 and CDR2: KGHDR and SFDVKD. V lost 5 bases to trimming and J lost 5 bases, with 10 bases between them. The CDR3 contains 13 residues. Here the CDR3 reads CATSVGMGDTQYF. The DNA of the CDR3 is TGTGCCACCAGTGTGGGAATGGGAGATACGCAGTATTTT.

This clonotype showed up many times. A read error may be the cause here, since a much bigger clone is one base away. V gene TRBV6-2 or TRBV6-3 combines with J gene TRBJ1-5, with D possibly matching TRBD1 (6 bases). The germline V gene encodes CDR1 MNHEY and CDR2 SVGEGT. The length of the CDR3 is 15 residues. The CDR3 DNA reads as TGTGCCAGCAGGCCTAGACAGGACCACAATCAGCCCCAGAATTTT. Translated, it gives CASRPRQDHNQPQNF.

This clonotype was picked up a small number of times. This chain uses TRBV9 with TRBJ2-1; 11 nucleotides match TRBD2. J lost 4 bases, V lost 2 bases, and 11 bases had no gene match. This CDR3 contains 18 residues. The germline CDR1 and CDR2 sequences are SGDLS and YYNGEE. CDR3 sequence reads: CASSVGSWTSGLYNEQFF. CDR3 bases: TGTGCCAGCAGCGTGGGGAGCTGGACTAGCGGGCTTTACAATGAGCAGTTCTTC.

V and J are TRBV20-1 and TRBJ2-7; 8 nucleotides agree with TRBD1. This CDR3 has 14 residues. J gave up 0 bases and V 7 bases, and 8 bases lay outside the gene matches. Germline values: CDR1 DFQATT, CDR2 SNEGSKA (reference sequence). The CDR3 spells CSVLGTGYSYEQYF. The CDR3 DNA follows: TGCAGTGTCTTGGGGACAGGATACTCCTACGAGCAGTACTTC.

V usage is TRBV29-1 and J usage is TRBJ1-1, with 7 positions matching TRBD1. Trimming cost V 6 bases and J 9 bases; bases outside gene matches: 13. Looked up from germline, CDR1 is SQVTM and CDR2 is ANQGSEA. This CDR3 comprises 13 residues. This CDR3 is CSVPSTGEVKAFF. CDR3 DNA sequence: TGCAGCGTCCCCTCAACAGGGGAGGTAAAAGCTTTCTTT.

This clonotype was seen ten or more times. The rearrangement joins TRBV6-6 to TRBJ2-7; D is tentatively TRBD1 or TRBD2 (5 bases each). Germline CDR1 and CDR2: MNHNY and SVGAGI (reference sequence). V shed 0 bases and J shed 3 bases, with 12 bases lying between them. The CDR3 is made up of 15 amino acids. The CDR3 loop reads CASSYSGQGVYEQYF. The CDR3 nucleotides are TGTGCCAGCAGTTACTCGGGGCAGGGAGTCTACGAGCAGTACTTC.

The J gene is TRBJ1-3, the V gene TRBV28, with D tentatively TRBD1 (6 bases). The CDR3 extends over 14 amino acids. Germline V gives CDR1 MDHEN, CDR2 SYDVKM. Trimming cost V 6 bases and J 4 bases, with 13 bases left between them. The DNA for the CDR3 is TGTGCCAGCAGACCCACAGGGCTCGGAAACACCATATATTTT. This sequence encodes CASRPTGLGNTIYF.

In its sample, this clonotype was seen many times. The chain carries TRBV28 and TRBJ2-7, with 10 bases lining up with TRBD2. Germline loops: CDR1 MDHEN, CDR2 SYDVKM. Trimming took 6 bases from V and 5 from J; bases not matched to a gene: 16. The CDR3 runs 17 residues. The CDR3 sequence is CASSLGFTGTSADEQYF. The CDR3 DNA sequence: TGTGCCAGCAGCTTGGGATTCACCGGGACTAGCGCAGACGAGCAGTACTTC.

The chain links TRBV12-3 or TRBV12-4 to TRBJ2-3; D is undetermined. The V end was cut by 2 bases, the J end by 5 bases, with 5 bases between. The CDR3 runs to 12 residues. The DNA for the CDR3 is TGTGCCAGCAGTTTACCCAAAGATACGCAGTATTTT. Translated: CASSLPKDTQYF.